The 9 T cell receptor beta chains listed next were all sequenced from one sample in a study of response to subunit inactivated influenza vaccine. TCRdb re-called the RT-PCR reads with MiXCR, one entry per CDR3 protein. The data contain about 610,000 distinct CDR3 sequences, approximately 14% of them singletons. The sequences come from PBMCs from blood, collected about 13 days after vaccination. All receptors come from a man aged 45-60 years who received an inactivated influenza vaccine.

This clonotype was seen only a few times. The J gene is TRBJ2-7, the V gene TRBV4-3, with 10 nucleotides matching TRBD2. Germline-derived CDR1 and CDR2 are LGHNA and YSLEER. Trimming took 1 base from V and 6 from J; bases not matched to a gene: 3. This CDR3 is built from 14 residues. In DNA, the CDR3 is TGCGCCAGCAGCCAAGTTGGGACTAGCGCCGAGCAGTACTTC. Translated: CASSQVGTSAEQYF.

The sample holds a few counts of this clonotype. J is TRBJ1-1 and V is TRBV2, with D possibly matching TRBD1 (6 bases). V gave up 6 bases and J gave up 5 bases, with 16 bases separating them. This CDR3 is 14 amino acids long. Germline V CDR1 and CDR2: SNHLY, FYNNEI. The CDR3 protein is CASRYRDEWTEAFF. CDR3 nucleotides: TGTGCCAGCAGGTACAGGGACGAATGGACTGAAGCTTTCTTT.

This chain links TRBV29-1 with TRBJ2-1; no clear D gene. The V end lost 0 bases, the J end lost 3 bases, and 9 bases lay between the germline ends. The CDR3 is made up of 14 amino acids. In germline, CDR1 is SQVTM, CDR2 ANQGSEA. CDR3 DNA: TGCAGCGTTGAAGATCCTGGGATCTACAATGAGCAGTTCTTC. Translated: CSVEDPGIYNEQFF.

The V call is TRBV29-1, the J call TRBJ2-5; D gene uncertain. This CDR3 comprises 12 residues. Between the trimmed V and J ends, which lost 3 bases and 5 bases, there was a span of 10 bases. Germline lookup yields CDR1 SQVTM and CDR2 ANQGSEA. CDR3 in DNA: TGCAGCGTTGAGATAGCCGGGGAGACCCAGTACTTC. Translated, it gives CSVEIAGETQYF.

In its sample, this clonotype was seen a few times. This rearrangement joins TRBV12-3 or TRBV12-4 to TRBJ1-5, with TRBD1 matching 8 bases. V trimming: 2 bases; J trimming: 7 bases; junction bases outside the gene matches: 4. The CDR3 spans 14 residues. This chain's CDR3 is CASSLQGARQPQHF. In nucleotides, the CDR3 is TGTGCCAGCAGTTTACAGGGGGCCAGGCAGCCCCAGCATTTT.

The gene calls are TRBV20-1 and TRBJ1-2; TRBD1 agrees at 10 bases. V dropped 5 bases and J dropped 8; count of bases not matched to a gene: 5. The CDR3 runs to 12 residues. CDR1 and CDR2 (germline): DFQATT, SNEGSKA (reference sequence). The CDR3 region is CSARTGGEGYTF. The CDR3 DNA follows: TGCAGTGCTCGGACAGGGGGAGAGGGCTACACCTTC.

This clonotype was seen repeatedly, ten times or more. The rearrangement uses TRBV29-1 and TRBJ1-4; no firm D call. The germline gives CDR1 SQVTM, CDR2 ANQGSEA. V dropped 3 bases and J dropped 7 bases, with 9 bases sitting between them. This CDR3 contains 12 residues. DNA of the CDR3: TGCAGCGTTGACGGATGGGGTGAAAAACTGTTTTTT. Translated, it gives CSVDGWGEKLFF.

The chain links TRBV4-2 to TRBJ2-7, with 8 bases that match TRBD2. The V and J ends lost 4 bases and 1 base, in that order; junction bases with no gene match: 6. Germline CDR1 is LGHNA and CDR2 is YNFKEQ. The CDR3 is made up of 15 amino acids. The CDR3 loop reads CASSLTSDPSYEQYF. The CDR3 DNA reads TGTGCCAGCAGCCTGACTAGCGACCCTTCCTACGAGCAGTACTTC.

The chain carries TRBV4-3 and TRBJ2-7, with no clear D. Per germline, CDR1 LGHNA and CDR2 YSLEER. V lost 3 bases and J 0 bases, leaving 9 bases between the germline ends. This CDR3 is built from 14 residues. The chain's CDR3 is CASSHLKSSYEQYF. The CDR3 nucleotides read TGCGCCAGCAGCCACCTAAAGAGCTCCTACGAGCAGTACTTC.